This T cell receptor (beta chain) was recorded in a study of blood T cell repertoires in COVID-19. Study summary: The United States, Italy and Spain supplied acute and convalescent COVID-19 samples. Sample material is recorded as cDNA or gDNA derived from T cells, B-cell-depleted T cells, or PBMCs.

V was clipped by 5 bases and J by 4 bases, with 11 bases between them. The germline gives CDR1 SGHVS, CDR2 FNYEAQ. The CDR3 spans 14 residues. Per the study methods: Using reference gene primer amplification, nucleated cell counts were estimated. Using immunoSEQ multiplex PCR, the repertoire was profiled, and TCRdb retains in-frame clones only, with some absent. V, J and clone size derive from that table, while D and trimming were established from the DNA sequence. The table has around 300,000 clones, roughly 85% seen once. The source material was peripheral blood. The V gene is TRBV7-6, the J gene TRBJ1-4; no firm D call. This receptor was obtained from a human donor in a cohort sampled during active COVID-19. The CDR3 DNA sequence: TGTGCCAGCAGCCCTGCCCTATTTAATGAAAAACTGTTTTTT. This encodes CASSPALFNEKLFF.